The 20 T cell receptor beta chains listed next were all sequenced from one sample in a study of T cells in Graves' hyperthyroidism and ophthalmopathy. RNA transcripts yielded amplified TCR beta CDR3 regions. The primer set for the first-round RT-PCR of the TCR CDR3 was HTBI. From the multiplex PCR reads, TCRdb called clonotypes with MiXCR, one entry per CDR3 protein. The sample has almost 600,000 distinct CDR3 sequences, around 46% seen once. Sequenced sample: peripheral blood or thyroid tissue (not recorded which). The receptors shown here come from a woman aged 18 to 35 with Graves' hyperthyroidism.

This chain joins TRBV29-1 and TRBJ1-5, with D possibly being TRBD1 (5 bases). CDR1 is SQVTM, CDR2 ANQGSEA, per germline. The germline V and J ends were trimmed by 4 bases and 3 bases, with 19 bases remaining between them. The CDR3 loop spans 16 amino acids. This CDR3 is CSVGQNTGDHNQPQHF. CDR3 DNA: TGCAGCGTTGGCCAGAACACCGGGGACCACAATCAGCCCCAGCATTTT.

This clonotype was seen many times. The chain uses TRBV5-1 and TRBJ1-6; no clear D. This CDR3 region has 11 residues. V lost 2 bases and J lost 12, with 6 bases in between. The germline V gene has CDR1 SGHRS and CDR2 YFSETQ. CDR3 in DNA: TGCGCCAGCAGCTTAGAGGGACCCCTCCACTTT. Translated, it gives CASSLEGPLHF.

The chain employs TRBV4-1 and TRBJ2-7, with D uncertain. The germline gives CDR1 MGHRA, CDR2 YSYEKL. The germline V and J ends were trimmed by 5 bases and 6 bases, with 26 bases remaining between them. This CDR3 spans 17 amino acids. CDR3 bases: TGCGCCAGCAGCTACGGAGTTCGGCAGGACCACGTCGGCGAGCAGTACTTC. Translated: CASSYGVRQDHVGEQYF.

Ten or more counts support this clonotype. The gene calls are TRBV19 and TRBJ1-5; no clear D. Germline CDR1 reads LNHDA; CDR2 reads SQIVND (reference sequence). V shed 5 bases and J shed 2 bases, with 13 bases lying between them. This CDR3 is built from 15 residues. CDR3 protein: CASSLPRRGNQPQHF. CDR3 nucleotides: TGTGCCAGTAGTTTGCCACGGCGGGGCAATCAGCCCCAGCATTTT.

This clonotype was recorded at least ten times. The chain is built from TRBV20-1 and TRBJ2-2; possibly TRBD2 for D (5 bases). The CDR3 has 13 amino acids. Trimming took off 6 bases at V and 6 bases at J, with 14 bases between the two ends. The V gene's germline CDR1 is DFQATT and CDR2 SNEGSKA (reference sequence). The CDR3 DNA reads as TGCAGTGCCGCGCTCACTAGATCCGGGGAGCTGTTTTTT. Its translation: CSAALTRSGELFF.

Here the CDR3 DNA reads TGCAGTGCCCTCCCCGGGAACACTGAAGCTTTCTTT. Its translation is CSALPGNTEAFF. The rearrangement joins TRBV20-1 to TRBJ1-1, with D hard to call. CDR3 length: 12 amino acids. CDR1 is DFQATT and CDR2 is SNEGSKA in the germline V gene (reference sequence). Deletions cut 6 bases from V and 1 base from J, with 9 bases between.

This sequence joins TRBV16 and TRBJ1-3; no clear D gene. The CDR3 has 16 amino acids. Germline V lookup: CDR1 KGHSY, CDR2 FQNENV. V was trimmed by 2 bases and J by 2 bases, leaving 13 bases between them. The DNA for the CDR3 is TGTGCCAGCAGCCAAGGACTCAAACCCACTGGAAACACCATATATTTT. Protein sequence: CASSQGLKPTGNTIYF.

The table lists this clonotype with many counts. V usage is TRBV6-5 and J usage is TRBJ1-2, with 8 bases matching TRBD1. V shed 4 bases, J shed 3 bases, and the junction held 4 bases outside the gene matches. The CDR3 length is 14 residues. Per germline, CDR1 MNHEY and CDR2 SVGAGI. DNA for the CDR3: TGTGCCAGCAGTTCCCAGGGGGCGGACTATGGCTACACCTTC. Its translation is CASSSQGADYGYTF.

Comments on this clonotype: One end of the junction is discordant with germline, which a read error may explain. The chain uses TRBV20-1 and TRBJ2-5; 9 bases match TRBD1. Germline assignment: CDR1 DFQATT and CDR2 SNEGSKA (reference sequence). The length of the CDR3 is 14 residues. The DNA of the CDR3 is TGCAGTGCTAGATCCGGGACAGGGCAAGAGACCCGGTACTTC. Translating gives CSARSGTGQETRYF.

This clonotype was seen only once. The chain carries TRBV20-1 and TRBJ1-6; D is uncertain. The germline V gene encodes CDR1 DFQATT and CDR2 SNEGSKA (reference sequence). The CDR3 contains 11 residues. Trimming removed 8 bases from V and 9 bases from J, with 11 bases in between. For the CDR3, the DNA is TGCAGTTATGGTCCTATTTCACCCCTCCACTTT. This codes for CSYGPISPLHF.

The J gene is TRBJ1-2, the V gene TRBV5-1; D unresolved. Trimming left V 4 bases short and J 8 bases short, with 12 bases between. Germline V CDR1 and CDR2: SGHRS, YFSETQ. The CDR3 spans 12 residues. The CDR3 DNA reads TGCGCCAGCAGCATTACCGGGAAAGGCTACACCTTC. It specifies CASSITGKGYTF.

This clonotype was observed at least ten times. The DNA of the CDR3 is TGTGCCAGCAGCTCGCTGGACGGTTTGAACACCGGGGAGCTGTTTTTT. Translating it yields CASSSLDGLNTGELFF. The chain employs TRBV7-9 and TRBJ2-2; D gene uncertain. Germline values: CDR1 SEHNR, CDR2 FQNEAQ (reference sequence). V lost 4 bases and J 1 base, leaving 13 bases between the germline ends. This CDR3 contains 16 residues.

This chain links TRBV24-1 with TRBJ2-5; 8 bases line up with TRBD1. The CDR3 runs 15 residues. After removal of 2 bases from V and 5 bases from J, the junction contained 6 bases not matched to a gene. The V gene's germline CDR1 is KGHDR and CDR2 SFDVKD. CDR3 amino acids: CATSDYDRGGETQYF. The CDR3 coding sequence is TGTGCCACCAGTGATTATGACAGGGGCGGGGAGACCCAGTACTTC.

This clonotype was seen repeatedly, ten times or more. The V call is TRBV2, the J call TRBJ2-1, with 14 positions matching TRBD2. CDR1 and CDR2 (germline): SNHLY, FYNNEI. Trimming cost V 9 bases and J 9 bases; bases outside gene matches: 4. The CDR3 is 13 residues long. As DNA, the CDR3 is TGTGCCAGTGAGGGACTAGCGGGGGTTGAGCAGTTCTTC. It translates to CASEGLAGVEQFF.

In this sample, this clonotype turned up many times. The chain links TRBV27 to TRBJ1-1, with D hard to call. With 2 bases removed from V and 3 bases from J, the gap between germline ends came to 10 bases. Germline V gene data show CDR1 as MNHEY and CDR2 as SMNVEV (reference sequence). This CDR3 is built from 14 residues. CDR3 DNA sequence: TGTGCCAGCAGTTTAAAACCGGGCCACACTGAAGCTTTCTTT. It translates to CASSLKPGHTEAFF.

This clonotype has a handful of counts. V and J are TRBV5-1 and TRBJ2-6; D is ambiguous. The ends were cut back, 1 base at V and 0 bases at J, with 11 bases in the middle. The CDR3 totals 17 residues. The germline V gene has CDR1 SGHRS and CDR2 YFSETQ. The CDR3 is CASSLRSSASGANVLTF. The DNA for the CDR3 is TGCGCCAGCAGCTTGCGGAGTTCAGCCTCTGGGGCCAACGTCCTGACTTTC.

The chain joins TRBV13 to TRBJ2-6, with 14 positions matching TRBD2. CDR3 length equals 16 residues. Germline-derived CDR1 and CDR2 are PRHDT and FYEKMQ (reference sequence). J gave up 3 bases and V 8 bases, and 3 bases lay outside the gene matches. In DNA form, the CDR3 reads TGTGCCAGCTGGGGGACTAGCGGGAGTGGGGCCAACGTCCTGACTTTC. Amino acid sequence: CASWGTSGSGANVLTF.

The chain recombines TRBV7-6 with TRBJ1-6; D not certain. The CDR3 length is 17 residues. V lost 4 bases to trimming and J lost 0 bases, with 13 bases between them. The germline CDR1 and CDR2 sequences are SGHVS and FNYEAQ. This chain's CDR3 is CASSSGRESSYNSPLHF. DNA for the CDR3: TGTGCCAGCAGCTCTGGGAGGGAGAGCTCCTATAATTCACCCCTCCACTTT.

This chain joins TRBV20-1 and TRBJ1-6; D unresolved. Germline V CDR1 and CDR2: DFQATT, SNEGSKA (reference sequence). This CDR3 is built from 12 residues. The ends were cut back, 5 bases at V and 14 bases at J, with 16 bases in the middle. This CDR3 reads CSARTSGRALHF. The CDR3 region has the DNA TGCAGTGCTCGGACTAGCGGGAGGGCCCTCCACTTT.

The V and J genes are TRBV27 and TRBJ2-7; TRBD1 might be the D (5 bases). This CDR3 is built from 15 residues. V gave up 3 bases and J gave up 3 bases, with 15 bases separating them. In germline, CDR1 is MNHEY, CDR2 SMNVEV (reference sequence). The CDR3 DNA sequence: TGTGCCAGCAGTTTGGGCAGGGCCATCGGCTACGAGCAGTACTTC. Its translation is CASSLGRAIGYEQYF.